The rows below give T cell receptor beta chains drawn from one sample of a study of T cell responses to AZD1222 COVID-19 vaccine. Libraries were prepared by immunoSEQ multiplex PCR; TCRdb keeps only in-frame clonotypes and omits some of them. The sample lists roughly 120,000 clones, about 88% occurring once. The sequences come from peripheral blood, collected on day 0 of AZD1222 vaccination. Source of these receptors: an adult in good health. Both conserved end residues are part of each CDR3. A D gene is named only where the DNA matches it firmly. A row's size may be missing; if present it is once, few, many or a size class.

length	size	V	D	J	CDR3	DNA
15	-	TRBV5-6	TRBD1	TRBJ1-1	CASSPGGDRGTEAFF	TGTGCCAGCAGCCCGGGAGGGGACAGGGGAACTGAAGCTTTCTTT
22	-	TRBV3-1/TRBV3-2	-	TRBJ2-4	CASSQEGADWVRVPLAKNIQYF	TGTGCCAGCAGCCAAGAGGGGGCGGATTGGGTCAGGGTTCCTCTAGCCAAAAACATTCAGTACTTC
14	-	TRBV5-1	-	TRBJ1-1	CASSLTGRGTEAFF	TGCGCCAGCAGCTTAACCGGAAGGGGCACTGAAGCTTTCTTT
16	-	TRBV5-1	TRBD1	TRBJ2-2	CASSPVRGQNAGELFF	TGCGCCAGCAGCCCTGTCAGGGGGCAAAATGCCGGGGAGCTGTTTTTT
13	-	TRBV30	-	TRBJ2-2	CACPGHRSGELFF	TGTGCCTGCCCGGGACACCGGAGCGGGGAGCTGTTTTTT
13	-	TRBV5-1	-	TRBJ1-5	CASSLAPDQPQHF	TGCGCCAGCAGCTTGGCGCCCGATCAGCCCCAGCATTTT
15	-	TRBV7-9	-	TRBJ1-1	CASSFHREGNTEAFF	TGTGCCAGCAGCTTTCACCGGGAGGGGAACACTGAAGCTTTCTTT
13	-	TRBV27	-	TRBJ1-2	CASSLNHYDGYTF	TGTGCCAGCAGTTTAAATCATTATGATGGCTACACCTTC
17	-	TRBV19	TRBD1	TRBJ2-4	CASSIRSGGETKNIQYF	TGTGCCAGTAGTATAAGGTCAGGGGGCGAGACCAAAAACATTCAGTACTTC
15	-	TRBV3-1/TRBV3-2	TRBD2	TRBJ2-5	CASSSEGGREETQYF	TGTGCCAGCAGCTCCGAGGGCGGGAGGGAAGAGACCCAGTACTTC
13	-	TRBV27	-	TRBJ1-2	CASSPGRVYGYTF	TGTGCCAGCAGTCCGGGCAGGGTCTATGGCTACACCTTC
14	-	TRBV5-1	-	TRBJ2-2	CASSTPWNTGELFF	TGCGCCAGCAGCACCCCTTGGAACACCGGGGAGCTGTTTTTT
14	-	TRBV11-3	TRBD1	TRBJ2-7	CASSPGQSSYEQYF	TGTGCCAGCAGCCCGGGACAGAGCTCCTACGAGCAGTACTTC
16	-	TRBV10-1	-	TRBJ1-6	CASRFIQGPYNSPLHF	TGCGCCAGCAGGTTTATTCAGGGTCCCTATAATTCACCCCTCCACTTT
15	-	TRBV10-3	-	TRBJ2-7	CAISEWVSPNYEQYF	TGTGCCATCAGTGAGTGGGTCAGCCCCAACTACGAGCAGTACTTC
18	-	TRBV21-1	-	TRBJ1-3	CASSKDSPRQGSGNTIYF	TGTGCCAGCAGCAAAGATTCGCCGAGACAGGGCTCTGGAAACACCATATATTTT
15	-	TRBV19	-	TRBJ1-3	CASSIDRASGNTIYF	TGTGCCAGTAGTATAGACAGGGCCTCTGGAAACACCATATATTTT
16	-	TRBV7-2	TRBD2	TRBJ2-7	CASSSRLAGAPYEQYF	TGTGCCAGCAGCTCCCGACTAGCGGGGGCCCCCTACGAGCAGTACTTC
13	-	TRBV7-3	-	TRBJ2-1	CASSIRVPNEQFF	TGTGCCAGCAGCATAAGGGTCCCTAATGAGCAGTTCTTC
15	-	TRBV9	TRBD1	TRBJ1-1	CASSPWAGGGTEAFF	TGTGCCAGCAGCCCTTGGGCAGGGGGAGGCACTGAAGCTTTCTTT
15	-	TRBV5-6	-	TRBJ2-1	CASSFLGGKGNEQFF	TGTGCCAGCAGCTTCTTGGGCGGGAAGGGGAATGAGCAGTTCTTC
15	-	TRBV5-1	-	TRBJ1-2	CASSPEAFRGYGYTF	TGCGCCAGCAGCCCCGAGGCCTTCAGGGGCTATGGCTACACCTTC
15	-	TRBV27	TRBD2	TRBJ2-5	CASSLSMRGGKTQYF	TGTGCCAGCAGTTTATCGATGAGGGGAGGGAAGACCCAGTACTTC
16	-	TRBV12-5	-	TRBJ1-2	CASGLVPRDGTYGYTF	TGTGCTAGTGGTTTGGTTCCAAGGGACGGCACCTATGGCTACACCTTC
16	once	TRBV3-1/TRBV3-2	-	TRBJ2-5	CASSPPRPEAGETQYF	TGTGCCAGCAGTCCTCCTCGCCCGGAGGCTGGCGAGACCCAGTACTTC
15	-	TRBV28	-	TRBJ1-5	CASRQGPGRSQPQHF	TGTGCCAGCAGGCAAGGCCCAGGGAGATCTCAGCCCCAGCATTTT
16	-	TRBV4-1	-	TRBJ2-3	CASSQDRGSSTDTQYF	TGCGCCAGCAGCCAGGACAGAGGTTCGAGCACAGATACGCAGTATTTT
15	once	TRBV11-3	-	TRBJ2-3	CASSLGGVPTDTQYF	TGTGCCAGCAGCTTAGGAGGGGTACCCACAGATACGCAGTATTTT
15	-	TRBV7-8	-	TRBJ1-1	CASSLVRSMNTEAFF	TGTGCCAGCAGCTTAGTAAGATCCATGAACACTGAAGCTTTCTTT
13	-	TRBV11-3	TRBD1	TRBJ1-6	CASNRDRGSPLHF	TGTGCCAGCAACCGGGACAGGGGATCACCCCTCCACTTT
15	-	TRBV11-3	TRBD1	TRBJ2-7	CASSSRQGHSYEQYF	TGTGCCAGCAGCTCCCGACAGGGGCACTCCTACGAGCAGTACTTC
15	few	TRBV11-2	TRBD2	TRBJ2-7	CASSLGTSGTYEQYF	TGTGCCAGCAGCTTAGGGACTAGCGGGACCTACGAGCAGTACTTC
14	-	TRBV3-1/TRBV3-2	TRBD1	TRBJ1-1	CASSQGQVNTEAFF	TGTGCCAGCAGCCAGGGACAGGTGAACACTGAAGCTTTCTTT
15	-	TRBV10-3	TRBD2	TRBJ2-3	CAISVERGGTDTQYF	TGTGCCATCAGTGTGGAGCGGGGAGGCACAGATACGCAGTATTTT
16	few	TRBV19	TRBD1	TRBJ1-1	CASSNNRQGVKTEAFF	TGTGCCAGTAGTAACAACCGACAGGGGGTAAAGACTGAAGCTTTCTTT
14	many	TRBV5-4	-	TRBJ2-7	CASSLPDAPYEQYF	TGTGCCAGCAGCTTGCCCGATGCACCCTACGAGCAGTACTTC
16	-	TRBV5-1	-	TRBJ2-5	CASSLYSGTQQETQYF	TGCGCCAGCAGCTTGTACTCCGGGACACAGCAAGAGACCCAGTACTTC